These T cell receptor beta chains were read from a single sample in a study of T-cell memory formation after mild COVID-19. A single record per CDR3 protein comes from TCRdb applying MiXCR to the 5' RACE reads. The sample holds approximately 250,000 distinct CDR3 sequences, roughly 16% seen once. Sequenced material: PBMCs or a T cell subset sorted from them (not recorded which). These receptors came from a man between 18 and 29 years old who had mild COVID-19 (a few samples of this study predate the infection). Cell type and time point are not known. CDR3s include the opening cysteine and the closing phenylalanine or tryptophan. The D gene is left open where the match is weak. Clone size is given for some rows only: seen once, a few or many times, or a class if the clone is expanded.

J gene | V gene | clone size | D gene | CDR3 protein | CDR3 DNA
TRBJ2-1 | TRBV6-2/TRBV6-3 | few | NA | CASRGGGGLYNEQFF | TGTGCCAGCAGGGGTGGTGGGGGATTGTACAATGAGCAGTTCTTC
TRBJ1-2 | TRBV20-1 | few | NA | CSARAPGVKYGYTF | TGCAGTGCTAGAGCCCCCGGGGTAAAGTATGGCTACACCTTC
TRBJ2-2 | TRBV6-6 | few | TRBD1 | CASSTAGTGTGELFF | TGTGCCAGCAGCACCGCCGGGACAGGGACCGGGGAGCTGTTTTTT
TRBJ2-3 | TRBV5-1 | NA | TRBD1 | CASSSRQGPGDTQYF | TGCGCCAGCAGCTCCAGACAGGGGCCGGGAGATACGCAGTATTTT
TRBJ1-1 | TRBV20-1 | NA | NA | CSAGQNTEAFF | TGCAGTGCTGGACAGAACACTGAAGCTTTCTTT
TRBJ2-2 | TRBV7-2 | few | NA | CASAIPFVGELFF | TGTGCCAGCGCGATACCCTTCGTCGGGGAGCTGTTTTTT
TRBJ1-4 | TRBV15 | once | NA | CATSRDSVAEHATNEKLFF | TGTGCCACCAGCAGAGATTCGGTGGCAGAACATGCAACTAATGAAAAACTGTTTTTT
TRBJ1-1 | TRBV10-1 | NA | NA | CASSEKRGTEAFF | TGCGCCAGCAGTGAGAAGCGGGGAACTGAAGCTTTCTTT
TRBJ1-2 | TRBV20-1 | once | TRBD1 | CSGLGQGNRGYTF | TGCAGTGGCTTGGGACAGGGAAATCGAGGCTACACCTTC
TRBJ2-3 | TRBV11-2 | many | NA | CASTYEPGGTTSTDTQYF | TGTGCCAGCACCTATGAGCCCGGGGGGACAACTAGCACAGATACGCAGTATTTT
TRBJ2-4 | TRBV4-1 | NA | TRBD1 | CASSQERGAQGVQYF | TGCGCCAGCAGCCAAGAGAGGGGCGCACAGGGGGTTCAGTACTTC
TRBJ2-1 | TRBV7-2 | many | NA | CASSLGPQGRNEQFF | TGTGCCAGCAGCTTAGGACCCCAGGGGCGGAATGAGCAGTTCTTC
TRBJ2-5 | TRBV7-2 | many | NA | CASSLVRLSGKETQYF | TGTGCCAGCAGCTTAGTTCGTTTATCGGGAAAAGAGACCCAGTACTTC
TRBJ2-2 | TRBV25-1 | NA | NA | CASSEGMRTNTGELFF | TGTGCCAGCAGTGAAGGTATGAGGACGAACACCGGGGAGCTGTTTTTT
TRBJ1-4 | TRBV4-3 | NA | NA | CASSPPTPGAGSEKLFF | TGCGCCAGCAGCCCACCCACCCCGGGGGCAGGGAGTGAAAAACTGTTTTTT